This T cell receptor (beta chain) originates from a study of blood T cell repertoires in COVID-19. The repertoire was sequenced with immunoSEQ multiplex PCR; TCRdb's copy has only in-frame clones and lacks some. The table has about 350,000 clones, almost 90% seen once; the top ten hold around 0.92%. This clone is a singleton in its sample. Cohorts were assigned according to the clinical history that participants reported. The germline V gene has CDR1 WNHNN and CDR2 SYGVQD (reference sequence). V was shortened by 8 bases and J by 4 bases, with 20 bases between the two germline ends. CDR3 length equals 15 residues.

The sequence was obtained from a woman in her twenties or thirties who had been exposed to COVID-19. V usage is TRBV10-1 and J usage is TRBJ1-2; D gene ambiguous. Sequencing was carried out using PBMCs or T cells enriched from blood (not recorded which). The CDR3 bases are TGCGCCAGCCCCGCTTTAGTGAGGGTCTGCTATGGCTACACCTTC. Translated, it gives CASPALVRVCYGYTF.